The subject of this entry is one T cell receptor (beta chain). It has no known antigen specificity. No per-base quality is available; no much larger clone lies one base away. This entry belongs to a study of tumor T cells in aggressive B-cell lymphoma (dated by TCRdb to about 2017). The method behind the library was the immunoSEQ multiplex PCR assay. TCRdb took this table from immuneACCESS and kept in-frame rearrangements with V and J called. Such tables lack part of the clones; where checked against another copy, unresolved V genes explain under half of the gap, and the rest is unexplained. This sample holds 3,000 to 4,500 clones; more than 65% were observed only once. In total, the top ten clones hold 45% to 50% of the sample. The germline V gene sets CDR1 to MGHRA and CDR2 to YSYEKL. The cysteine opens and the phenylalanine closes a CDR3 of 13 amino acids. Only the CDR3 DNA stays, 39 bases, in frame from base 1. V is shortened by 3 bases, J by 7 bases, and the region joining them spans 9 bases.

The sequencing sample was made of tumor tissue. The sequence came from an adult with diffuse large B cell lymphoma. The rearranged segments are TRBV4-1 and TRBJ1-4, with no D gene named confidently. CDR3 reads: CASSQEEGEKLFF. The sequence in DNA is TGCGCCAGCAGCCAGGAGGAAGGTGAAAAACTGTTTTTT.